These 32 T cell receptor beta chains were sequenced from one sample in a study of shared T cell receptors in the human thymus. Profiling relied on immunoSEQ multiplex PCR, and the TCRdb table lists in-frame clones only, not all of them. The table lists 700,000 to 750,000 clones, over 75% of them singletons. Another study also made use of these data, one on human thymus T cells.

The sequenced sample was thymocytes. The receptors were gathered from a girl under three years old with a congenital heart defect.

Concerning this clone: Other DNA sequences in the sample encode the same CDR3. The gene calls are TRBV5-1 and TRBJ2-5, with 7 positions matching TRBD1. Germline assignment: CDR1 SGHRS and CDR2 YFSETQ. CDR3 length equals 14 residues. V dropped 4 bases and J dropped 1; count of bases not matched to a gene: 4. The CDR3 reads CASSLQGFQETQYF. The CDR3 bases are TGCGCCAGCAGCCTACAGGGGTTCCAAGAGACCCAGTACTTC.

The rearrangement joins TRBV7-2 to TRBJ1-2; TRBD1 matches 10 bases. The CDR3 totals 14 residues. With 5 bases clipped from V and 7 bases from J, the junction kept 7 bases outside the gene matches. The V gene's germline CDR1 is SGHTA and CDR2 FQGNSA. DNA for the CDR3: TGTGCCAGCAGCCTACGACAGGGGGCAAGTGGCTACACCTTC. Translated, it gives CASSLRQGASGYTF.

The genes are TRBV4-1 and TRBJ2-1, with TRBD2 identical over 7 bases. The CDR3 covers 17 residues. Unmatched junction bases numbered 10, after V lost 0 bases and J lost 5 bases. Germline V gene data show CDR1 as MGHRA and CDR2 as YSYEKL. This chain's CDR3 is CASSQDRGRGTNNEQFF. DNA of the CDR3: TGCGCCAGCAGCCAAGACCGCGGGCGGGGGACCAACAATGAGCAGTTCTTC.

This chain's CDR3 is CASSIDHPERGGLDSPLHF. DNA for the CDR3: TGTGCCAGTAGTATAGATCACCCTGAGAGAGGTGGCCTGGATTCACCCCTCCACTTT. The chain employs TRBV19 and TRBJ1-6; no reliable D call. In germline, CDR1 is LNHDA, CDR2 SQIVND (reference sequence). The CDR3 consists of 19 residues. V was clipped by 0 bases and J by 8 bases, with 23 bases between them. The entire variable domain, with the rest obtained from reference TRBV19 and TRBJ1-6, is as follows: DGGITQSPKYLFRKEGQNVTLSCEQNLNHDAMYWYRQDPGQGLRLIYYSQIVNDFQKGDIAEGYSVSREKKESFPLTVTSAQKNPTAFYLCASSIDHPERGGLDSPLHFGNGTRLTVT.

The chain joins TRBV4-3 to TRBJ1-1; D remains unclear. This CDR3 spans 15 amino acids. V was trimmed by 0 bases and J by 4 bases, leaving 12 bases between them. Germline V gene lookup returns CDR1 LGHNA and CDR2 YSLEER. The CDR3 DNA reads as TGCGCCAGCAGCCAAGAGTACCGCAGGTCCACTGAAGCTTTCTTT. Its protein is CASSQEYRRSTEAFF.

The chain carries TRBV7-4 and TRBJ1-1; no clear D gene. V shed 5 bases and J shed 3 bases, with 19 bases lying between them. There are 16 residues in the CDR3. CDR1 is SGHVT and CDR2 is SQSDAQ in the germline V gene. The CDR3 nucleotides read TGTGCCAGCAGCCTTTCCTCCGGGGTCACGGACACTGAAGCTTTCTTT. Its translation: CASSLSSGVTDTEAFF.

V is TRBV5-1 and J is TRBJ2-1; D not resolved. V was shortened by 7 bases and J by 0 bases, with 20 bases between the two germline ends. Germline V gene sequence: CDR1 SGHRS, CDR2 YFSETQ. CDR3 size: 17 residues. The CDR3 is CASSTKVGFSSYNEQFF. The CDR3 bases are TGCGCCAGCTCCACTAAGGTCGGGTTTAGCTCCTACAATGAGCAGTTCTTC.

This clone occurred a few times. The chain links TRBV25-1 to TRBJ2-7, with 8 bases aligning to TRBD1. Unmatched junction bases numbered 10, after V lost 3 bases and J lost 3 bases. The CDR3 has 16 residues. Per germline, CDR1 MGHDK and CDR2 SYGVNS. Written as DNA, the CDR3 is TGTGCCAGCAGTGATGGGCCCCAAGGACAGGGCTACGAGCAGTACTTC. This gives the protein CASSDGPQGQGYEQYF.

V gene TRBV5-1 combines with J gene TRBJ1-3, with TRBD1 as a possible D gene (6 bases). Trimming removed 1 base at V and 0 bases at J, with 14 bases between. The CDR3 covers 17 residues. CDR1 SGHRS and CDR2 YFSETQ come from the germline V gene. The DNA for the CDR3 is TGCGCCAGCAGCTTGAGAACAGGGCCCCGCTCTGGAAACACCATATATTTT. The encoded protein is CASSLRTGPRSGNTIYF.

The chain is built from TRBV7-2 and TRBJ2-7; 8 positions agree with TRBD1. CDR3 length: 13 amino acids. J lost 5 bases, V lost 4 bases, and 4 bases had no gene match. From germline, CDR1 is SGHTA and CDR2 FQGNSA. CDR3 residues: CASSWTGWNEQYF. The CDR3 coding sequence is TGTGCCAGCAGCTGGACAGGGTGGAACGAGCAGTACTTC.

V gene TRBV18 combines with J gene TRBJ1-4, with 9 bases that match TRBD1. Germline CDR1 KGHSH, CDR2 LQKENI. V lost 4 bases, J lost 8 bases, and 11 bases stayed unmatched. The length of the CDR3 is 16 residues. The CDR3 loop is CASSRGTGTVKEKLFF. In DNA, the CDR3 is TGTGCCAGCTCACGGGGGACAGGGACGGTCAAGGAAAAACTGTTTTTT. Full variable domain (outside the CDR3, taken from reference TRBV18 and TRBJ1-4): NAGVMQNPRHLVRRRGQEARLRCSPMKGHSHVYWYRQLPEEGLKFMVYLQKENIIDESGMPKERFSAEFPKEGPSILRIQQVVRGDSAAYFCASSRGTGTVKEKLFFGSGTQLSVL.

The chain is built from TRBV10-3 and TRBJ2-1, with a weak D call TRBD2 (6 bases). The length of the CDR3 is 15 residues. Between the trimmed V and J ends, which lost 5 bases and 5 bases, there was a span of 16 bases. Looked up from germline, CDR1 is ENHRY and CDR2 is SYGVKD. CDR3 in amino acids: CAISPLAVPDNEQFF. CDR3 nucleotide sequence: TGTGCCATCAGTCCTTTAGCGGTGCCCGACAATGAGCAGTTCTTC.

V is TRBV7-2 and J is TRBJ2-7; D is undetermined. V was trimmed by 4 bases and J by 7 bases, leaving 8 bases between them. The length of the CDR3 is 11 residues. Germline assignment: CDR1 SGHTA and CDR2 FQGNSA. The CDR3 sequence is CASSSPAEQYF. In DNA form, the CDR3 reads TGTGCCAGCAGCTCTCCAGCGGAGCAGTACTTC.

V and J are TRBV7-9 and TRBJ1-2; the D gene is possibly TRBD1 (5 bases). V lost 3 bases and J 5 bases, leaving 13 bases between the germline ends. Germline CDR1 SEHNR, CDR2 FQNEAQ (reference sequence). The CDR3 runs to 14 residues. CDR3 DNA sequence: TGTGCCAGCAGCTTGGAGGGGCGGAATTATGGCTACACCTTC. Translated, it gives CASSLEGRNYGYTF.

The chain links TRBV7-9 to TRBJ2-5, with 7 bases fitting TRBD2. Germline CDR1 SEHNR, CDR2 FQNEAQ (reference sequence). The CDR3 consists of 15 residues. The J segment lost 2 bases and the V segment lost 3 bases, leaving 6 bases of the junction unmatched. CDR3 sequence reads: CASSFLGGIQETQYF. DNA for the CDR3: TGTGCCAGCAGCTTCCTCGGGGGGATACAAGAGACCCAGTACTTC.

This clone has only one observation. The V and J genes are TRBV10-1 and TRBJ2-1; 10 bases are a match to TRBD2. CDR1 and CDR2 from the germline V gene are WNHNN and SYGVQD (reference sequence). The CDR3 consists of 15 residues. After removal of 5 bases from V and 8 bases from J, the junction contained 9 bases not matched to a gene. For the CDR3, the DNA is TGCGCCAGCAGTAAAGCGGGGGGGCCTGCGTATGAGCAGTTCTTC. It specifies CASSKAGGPAYEQFF.

In nucleotides, the CDR3 is TGTGCCAGCAGCCCGACCCCAAGGCGAAGGGGGTCCGGGGAGCTGTTTTTT. It codes for CASSPTPRRRGSGELFF. The V call is TRBV9, the J call TRBJ2-2; TRBD1 is a possible D gene (6 bases). V was pared by 4 bases and J by 6 bases, with 22 bases between. CDR3 length: 17 amino acids. Germline lookup yields CDR1 SGDLS and CDR2 YYNGEE.

The chain links TRBV19 to TRBJ1-2, with D possibly TRBD1 on 5 matching bases. The germline gives CDR1 LNHDA, CDR2 SQIVND (reference sequence). The CDR3 covers 15 residues. Trimming shortened V by 9 bases and J by 4 bases, and 21 bases separated the two germline ends. The CDR3 sequence is CASQNARQSPYGYTF. DNA for the CDR3: TGTGCCAGCCAGAACGCCCGACAGAGCCCCTATGGCTACACCTTC.

V and J are TRBV6-1 and TRBJ1-4; TRBD1 agrees at 8 bases. Germline values: CDR1 MNHNS, CDR2 SASEGT. The CDR3 consists of 13 residues. The trim removed 8 bases at V and 8 bases at J, leaving 7 bases unmatched. The CDR3: CASSQGAEEKLFF. CDR3 bases: TGTGCCAGCTCCCAGGGGGCGGAAGAAAAACTGTTTTTT.

The V gene is TRBV7-2, the J gene TRBJ2-3; D remains ambiguous. V shed 1 base and J shed 4 bases, with 18 bases lying between them. The CDR3 extends over 17 amino acids. From germline, CDR1 is SGHTA and CDR2 FQGNSA. The CDR3 coding sequence is TGTGCCAGCAGCTTAGAGGAGAAGTCGTTTAAAGCAGATACGCAGTATTTT. It encodes CASSLEEKSFKADTQYF.

V usage is TRBV21-1 and J usage is TRBJ1-2. TRBV21-1 is a pseudogene. The CDR3 runs to 15 residues. The CDR3 nucleotides read TGTGCCAGCAGCAAAGAGCAGGGACTGCTTGATGGCTACACCTTC. It yields the protein CASSKEQGLLDGYTF.

The genes are TRBV25-1 and TRBJ1-2; unclear D gene. V lost 3 bases and J 6 bases, leaving 8 bases between the germline ends. This CDR3 spans 12 amino acids. Per the germline V gene, CDR1 is MGHDK and CDR2 is SYGVNS. The CDR3 DNA follows: TGTGCCAGCAGTGACAGACACAATGGCTACACCTTC. Protein: CASSDRHNGYTF.

V and J are TRBV14 and TRBJ2-5, with D perhaps matching TRBD1 (6 bases). Germline CDR1 is SGHDN and CDR2 is FVKESK. There are 19 residues in the CDR3. V was pared by 5 bases and J by 2 bases, with 27 bases between. CDR3: CASSDARGGLSSLQETQYF. In DNA, the CDR3 is TGTGCCAGCAGCGACGCTCGTGGGGGCCTCTCCTCGCTTCAAGAGACCCAGTACTTC.

The gene calls are TRBV2 and TRBJ1-2, with TRBD1 matching over 12 bases. CDR1 SNHLY and CDR2 FYNNEI come from the germline V gene. V gave up 8 bases and J gave up 2 bases; unmatched junction bases: 6. The CDR3 loop spans 15 amino acids. CDR3 coding DNA: TGTGCCAGCTTGGGACAGGGGGCCCGGAACTATGGCTACACCTTC. Encoded protein: CASLGQGARNYGYTF.

CDR3 in amino acids: CASSQFTSSGEFETQYF. CDR3 nucleotides: TGCGCCAGCAGCCAGTTTACCTCTAGCGGGGAGTTTGAGACCCAGTACTTC. The chain couples TRBV4-1 to TRBJ2-5, with 9 positions matching TRBD2. Germline CDR1 and CDR2: MGHRA and YSYEKL. V lost 3 bases and J lost 5; bases outside the gene matches: 13. The CDR3 has 17 amino acids.

The gene calls are TRBV7-9 and TRBJ1-4; 9 bases map to TRBD1. In germline, CDR1 is SEHNR, CDR2 FQNEAQ (reference sequence). V trimming: 0 bases; J trimming: 0 bases; junction bases outside the gene matches: 5. The CDR3 sequence is 18 residues long. DNA of the CDR3: TGTGCCAGCAGCTTAGCGGGACAGGGCGAGGCAACTAATGAAAAACTGTTTTTT. As protein: CASSLAGQGEATNEKLFF.

The gene calls are TRBV6-5 and TRBJ1-2; D gene uncertain. The CDR3 has 15 residues. The ends were cut back, 5 bases at V and 4 bases at J, with 17 bases in the middle. The germline V gene has CDR1 MNHEY and CDR2 SVGAGI. This CDR3 reads CASSPQNLLFYGYTF. In DNA form, the CDR3 reads TGTGCCAGCAGTCCTCAAAATTTACTCTTCTATGGCTACACCTTC.

The chain links TRBV5-4 to TRBJ1-1, with 9 positions matching TRBD1. In germline, CDR1 is SGHNT, CDR2 YYREEE (reference sequence). Germline trimming cut 4 bases from V and 0 bases from J; bases unmatched to any gene: 19. This CDR3 is 20 amino acids long. The DNA of the CDR3 is TGTGCCAGCAGCGCCGGACAGGGGAATAATTTTTTCCAAGTGAACACTGAAGCTTTCTTT. Its translation: CASSAGQGNNFFQVNTEAFF.

The chain carries TRBV6-6 and TRBJ2-3; D possibly corresponds to TRBD1 (6 bases). Per the germline V gene, CDR1 is MNHNY and CDR2 is SVGAGI (reference sequence). The CDR3 is 15 amino acids. With 4 bases removed from V and 1 base from J, the gap between germline ends came to 12 bases. CDR3 amino acids: CASSSMGARTDTQYF. CDR3 in DNA: TGTGCCAGCAGTTCCATGGGGGCTCGCACAGATACGCAGTATTTT.

The V call is TRBV5-1, the J call TRBJ2-3; D remains unclear. Trimming cost V 0 bases and J 2 bases, with 10 bases left between them. Germline loops: CDR1 SGHRS, CDR2 YFSETQ. There are 15 residues in the CDR3. This CDR3 reads CASSLGGRPTDTQYF. Here the CDR3 DNA reads TGCGCCAGCAGCTTGGGTGGGCGCCCCACAGATACGCAGTATTTT.

The V gene is TRBV30, the J gene TRBJ2-1; D possibly corresponds to TRBD2 (6 bases). The CDR3 has 12 residues. Germline-derived CDR1 and CDR2 are GTSNPN and SVGIG (reference sequence). The germline V and J ends were trimmed by 5 bases and 6 bases, with 11 bases remaining between them. The CDR3 coding sequence is TGTGCCTGGCGCGGGGCTTTCAATGAGCAGTTCTTC. This encodes CAWRGAFNEQFF.

The chain employs TRBV5-1 and TRBJ2-1, with 8 positions matching TRBD2. V was clipped by 1 base and J by 5 bases; unmatched bases: 5. CDR3 length: 15 amino acids. From germline, CDR1 is SGHRS and CDR2 YFSETQ. CDR3 residues: CASSLIAGTDNEQFF. CDR3 nucleotides: TGCGCCAGCAGCTTGATAGCGGGGACCGACAATGAGCAGTTCTTC.